This T cell receptor (beta chain) appears in the sequencing data of a study of cytomegalovirus exposure and HLA in healthy donors. Findings and limits, study-wide: A cluster of highly shared sequence variants was likely a sequencing artifact.

Comments on this clone: Its antigen is as yet unknown.

Trimming took 3 bases from V and 4 from J; bases not matched to a gene: 8. This CDR3 has 17 residues. Germline values: CDR1 MNHEY, CDR2 SMNVEV (reference sequence). The primer mix had 60 Vbeta and 13 Jbeta primers. Using immunoSEQ multiplex PCR, the repertoire was profiled, and TCRdb retains in-frame clones only, with some absent. The sample lists more than 120,000 clones, more than 75% occurring once. Donors had nominal health at sampling but likely had unrecorded immune exposures. This sequence joins TRBV27 and TRBJ2-6; 8 nucleotides match TRBD2. This receptor was obtained from a woman in her 40s in good health and CMV-seropositive. Material for sequencing was PBMCs. The CDR3 sequence is CASSFGGGTTGANVLTF. The CDR3 bases are TGTGCCAGCAGTTTCGGGGGGGGGACTACAGGGGCCAACGTCCTGACTTTC.